This entry lists 26 T cell receptor beta chains sequenced from one sample in a study of patients and donors after allogeneic stem cell transplantation (dated by TCRdb to 2018 to 2020). The library relied on RT-PCR. Sequencing was carried out with a NextSeq 550. TCRdb passed the public sequencing reads through fastp at Q25 and MiXCR, retaining productive beta sequences. Each CDR3 protein appears once, grouped with its most common genes and DNA. This sample holds about 960,000 distinct CDR3 sequences; more than 15% were observed only once. The top ten hold 6% of the sample. The sequencing sample was made of blood, either unsorted or a sorted T cell fraction (not recorded which). Receptors originate from a human donor who was either an allogeneic HSCT recipient or a stem cell or donor lymphocyte infusion donor (not recorded which). It is not recorded whose cells these are; they may come from a transplant donor.

This sequence joins TRBV10-3 and TRBJ2-2; no clear D gene. Per germline, CDR1 ENHRY and CDR2 SYGVKD. Trimming took off 4 bases at V and 5 bases at J, with 11 bases between the two ends. The CDR3 totals 14 residues. The chain's CDR3 is CAISASVGTGELFF. The CDR3 DNA follows: TGTGCCATCAGTGCGTCGGTCGGGACCGGGGAGCTGTTTTTT.

This chain links TRBV7-3 with TRBJ2-1; D is perhaps TRBD2 (6 bases). The CDR3 runs 14 residues. Deletions cut 2 bases from V and 9 bases from J, with 14 bases between. Germline CDR1 is SGHTA and CDR2 is FQGTGA. The CDR3 sequence: CASSLEGLFGEQFF. CDR3 nucleotide sequence: TGTGCCAGCAGCTTAGAGGGACTTTTCGGTGAGCAGTTCTTC.

The V and J genes are TRBV27 and TRBJ1-5; D is undetermined. The CDR3 spans 14 residues. Germline-derived CDR1 and CDR2 are MNHEY and SMNVEV (reference sequence). The V end was cut by 1 base, the J end by 4 bases, with 8 bases between. Here the CDR3 DNA reads TGTGCCAGCAGTTTATTGGGCAGGAATCAGCCCCAGCATTTT. This sequence encodes CASSLLGRNQPQHF.

This clonotype was counted a few times. V and J are TRBV20-1 and TRBJ2-7, with 10 bases matching TRBD2. The CDR3 contains 13 residues. Germline CDR1 reads DFQATT; CDR2 reads SNEGSKA (reference sequence). The J segment lost 5 bases and the V segment lost 5 bases, leaving 6 bases of the junction unmatched. This CDR3 is CSAPLAGAHEQYF. The DNA of the CDR3 is TGCAGTGCTCCCCTAGCGGGGGCTCACGAGCAGTACTTC.

This clonotype was seen more than once but under ten times. The rearrangement links TRBV20-1 to TRBJ2-3; 8 positions match TRBD2. CDR3 length: 15 amino acids. V was pared by 6 bases and J by 2 bases, with 10 bases of the junction left unmatched. Germline V lookup: CDR1 DFQATT, CDR2 SNEGSKA (reference sequence). CDR3 coding DNA: TGCAGTGCCTCCCCCCAGCGGGGGCCCACAGATACGCAGTATTTT. Its translation is CSASPQRGPTDTQYF.

The chain is built from TRBV7-9 and TRBJ2-1; 9 nucleotides line up with TRBD2. This CDR3 is built from 17 residues. V dropped 4 bases and J dropped 2; count of bases not matched to a gene: 9. Germline V gene lookup returns CDR1 SEHNR and CDR2 FQNEAQ (reference sequence). CDR3 region: CASSSVSGRGAYNEQFF. For the CDR3, the DNA is TGTGCCAGCAGCTCCGTTAGCGGGAGAGGGGCCTACAATGAGCAGTTCTTC.

The J gene is TRBJ1-1, the V gene TRBV20-1, with D unclear. In germline, CDR1 is DFQATT, CDR2 SNEGSKA (reference sequence). Trimming stripped 0 bases from V and 1 base from J, with 12 bases between. The CDR3 contains 15 residues. The CDR3 DNA reads as TGCAGTGCTAGAGACTTAACAGTGGGGAACACTGAAGCTTTCTTT. Its protein product is CSARDLTVGNTEAFF.

This chain connects TRBV9 to TRBJ2-7; TRBD1 matches 11 bases. Trimming removed 2 bases from V and 5 bases from J; junction bases left unmatched: 6. This CDR3 contains 15 residues. CDR1 and CDR2 from the germline V gene are SGDLS and YYNGEE. Here the CDR3 reads CASSVVDRGLHEQYF. CDR3 bases: TGTGCCAGCAGCGTGGTGGACAGGGGGCTTCACGAGCAGTACTTC.

This clonotype was seen a handful of times. This chain links TRBV10-3 with TRBJ1-2; no definite D call. V lost 1 base, J lost 4 bases, and 10 bases lay in between. The CDR3 runs 14 residues. Germline CDR1 and CDR2: ENHRY and SYGVKD. The CDR3 nucleotides are TGTGCCATCAGTGAGTTCCTGGGTCCCTATGGCTACACCTTC. Encoded protein: CAISEFLGPYGYTF.

This chain joins TRBV20-1 and TRBJ2-7; D is ambiguous. The CDR3 is 13 amino acids. V was pared by 1 base and J by 4 bases, with 11 bases between. Germline lookup yields CDR1 DFQATT and CDR2 SNEGSKA (reference sequence). The CDR3 coding sequence is TGCAGTGCTAGAGTAGCTTCGAGGTACGAGCAGTACTTC. This gives the protein CSARVASRYEQYF.

This clonotype was seen only a few times. DNA of the CDR3: TGTGCCAGCAGCGCTCTTGGGGGGCCCGGGGAGCTGTTTTTT. It yields the protein CASSALGGPGELFF. The rearrangement links TRBV12-3 or TRBV12-4 to TRBJ2-2; the D gene could be TRBD1 or TRBD2 (6 bases each). The V and J ends lost 6 bases and 6 bases respectively, with 14 bases between them. CDR3 length: 14 residues.

The rearrangement joins TRBV7-2 to TRBJ1-2; D gene unclear. The V end lost 1 base, the J end lost 5 bases, and 17 bases lay between the germline ends. The CDR3 has 16 amino acids. The germline gives CDR1 SGHTA, CDR2 FQGNSA. Written as DNA, the CDR3 is TGTGCCAGCAGCTTAGGCGGCAGAAAGGCGGGATATGGCTACACCTTC. Translation gives CASSLGGRKAGYGYTF.

This clonotype came up many times. This chain joins TRBV12-3 or TRBV12-4 and TRBJ2-7; the D call may be TRBD1 or TRBD2 (5 bases each). This CDR3 comprises 13 residues. V lost 3 bases, J lost 6 bases, and 12 bases lay in between. The CDR3 DNA follows: TGTGCCAGCAGTTTCGGGACCCCTTTCGAGCAGTACTTC. This sequence encodes CASSFGTPFEQYF.

The rearrangement links TRBV20-1 to TRBJ2-1; 7 positions agree with TRBD2. The ends lost 0 bases at V and 4 bases at J; junction bases unmatched: 6. Germline loops: CDR1 DFQATT, CDR2 SNEGSKA (reference sequence). The CDR3 contains 15 residues. The CDR3 here is CSARDPLAVYNEQFF. The CDR3 bases are TGCAGTGCTAGAGATCCTCTAGCGGTTTACAATGAGCAGTTCTTC.

This clonotype was picked up many times. The V and J genes are TRBV25-1 and TRBJ2-2; D remains unclear. V was pared by 4 bases and J by 9 bases, with 12 bases between. The CDR3 loop spans 13 amino acids. Germline V gene lookup returns CDR1 MGHDK and CDR2 SYGVNS. The CDR3: CASSADSVWELFF. The CDR3 region has the DNA TGTGCCAGCAGTGCCGACTCAGTGTGGGAGCTGTTTTTT.

The chain links TRBV6-1 to TRBJ2-1, with TRBD2 identical over 9 bases. Trimming took 7 bases from V and 3 from J; bases not matched to a gene: 7. Germline CDR1 and CDR2: MNHNS and SASEGT. The CDR3 length is 15 residues. The DNA for the CDR3 is TGTGCCAGCACCCCCACTAGCGGGTACTACAATGAGCAGTTCTTC. Translation: CASTPTSGYYNEQFF.

This clonotype was seen a handful of times. The chain is built from TRBV4-3 and TRBJ2-2; TRBD2 matches 12 bases. V lost 2 bases, J lost 4 bases, and 2 bases stayed unmatched. Germline V lookup: CDR1 LGHNA, CDR2 YSLEER. CDR3 length equals 16 residues. The CDR3 region is CASSQLAGGSTGELFF. For the CDR3, the DNA is TGCGCCAGCAGCCAACTAGCGGGGGGGAGCACCGGGGAGCTGTTTTTT.

The chain is built from TRBV24-1 and TRBJ2-3; 7 bases are shared with TRBD1. The CDR3 is made up of 17 amino acids. Germline V gene sequence: CDR1 KGHDR, CDR2 SFDVKD. V shed 3 bases and J 3 bases; nucleotides not matched to a gene: 11. The CDR3: CATSDPRQGLKTDTQYF. DNA for the CDR3: TGTGCCACCAGTGATCCCAGACAGGGATTAAAGACAGATACGCAGTATTTT.

The rearrangement links TRBV6-5 to TRBJ2-7, with a weak D call TRBD2 (6 bases). The CDR3 contains 16 residues. CDR1 and CDR2 (germline): MNHEY, SVGAGI. V was trimmed by 0 bases and J by 1 base, leaving 13 bases between them. CDR3 DNA: TGTGCCAGCAGTTACTCGACTTTGGGGGGATCCTACGAGCAGTACTTC. The encoded protein is CASSYSTLGGSYEQYF.

The chain combines TRBV6-2 or TRBV6-3 with TRBJ2-5; TRBD1 might be the D (5 bases). The CDR3 has 14 residues. Germline values: CDR1 MNHEY, CDR2 SVGEGT. V dropped 6 bases and J dropped 2 bases, with 13 bases sitting between them. CDR3 sequence reads: CASRKDSLQETQYF. Written as DNA, the CDR3 is TGTGCCAGCAGGAAAGACAGCCTTCAAGAGACCCAGTACTTC.

This clonotype was counted between two and nine times. The rearrangement uses TRBV5-1 and TRBJ1-3, with D perhaps matching TRBD1 (5 bases). The CDR3 runs to 15 residues. V was clipped by 0 bases and J by 0 bases, with 7 bases between them. Germline CDR1 reads SGHRS; CDR2 reads YFSETQ. The CDR3 is CASSLVGDSGNTIYF. CDR3 DNA sequence: TGCGCCAGCAGCTTGGTGGGGGACTCTGGAAACACCATATATTTT. The variable domain in full, completed from reference TRBV5-1 and TRBJ1-3, reads KAGVTQTPRYLIKTRGQQVTLSCSPISGHRSVSWYQQTPGQGLQFLFEYFSETQRNKGNFPGRFSGRQFSNSRSEMNVSTLELGDSALYLCASSLVGDSGNTIYFGEGSWLTVV.

This clonotype was counted only a few times. The gene calls are TRBV3-1 and TRBJ1-1, with D uncertain. CDR3 length: 15 amino acids. V lost 0 bases and J lost 4, with 12 bases in between. CDR1 is LGHDT, CDR2 YNNKEL, per germline (reference sequence). The DNA of the CDR3 is TGTGCCAGCAGCCAAGATGGTCGCGGGATCACTGAAGCTTTCTTT. Its translation: CASSQDGRGITEAFF.

This clonotype was recorded at least ten times. The chain recombines TRBV12-3 or TRBV12-4 with TRBJ2-1, with TRBD2 matching over 7 bases. The CDR3 is 13 residues long. The trim removed 6 bases at V and 9 bases at J, leaving 8 bases unmatched. The CDR3 DNA is TGTGCCAGCAGCCTAGCGGAGATGGGTGAGCAGTTCTTC. As protein: CASSLAEMGEQFF.

There are a few counts of this clonotype. This chain connects TRBV7-9 to TRBJ2-7; 11 bases fit TRBD1. Germline values: CDR1 SEHNR, CDR2 FQNEAQ (reference sequence). The CDR3 is 14 amino acids. V was clipped by 6 bases and J by 5 bases; unmatched bases: 6. The CDR3 loop is CASSLDRGLNEQYF. The CDR3 region has the DNA TGTGCCAGCAGTCTGGACAGGGGGCTAAACGAGCAGTACTTC.

Many counts were recorded for this clonotype. The chain employs TRBV10-3 and TRBJ1-1; D is undetermined. Trimming took off 2 bases at V and 1 base at J, with 2 bases between the two ends. This CDR3 has 12 amino acids. Germline loops: CDR1 ENHRY, CDR2 SYGVKD. Here the CDR3 reads CAISEGNTEAFF. DNA of the CDR3: TGTGCCATCAGTGAGGGGAACACTGAAGCTTTCTTT.

This chain joins TRBV2 and TRBJ1-1; D not certain. V was trimmed by 0 bases and J by 10 bases, leaving 9 bases between them. Germline lookup yields CDR1 SNHLY and CDR2 FYNNEI. The CDR3 runs 12 residues. CDR3: CASSEARQAAFF. For the CDR3, the DNA is TGTGCCAGCAGTGAAGCGCGGCAGGCAGCTTTCTTT.